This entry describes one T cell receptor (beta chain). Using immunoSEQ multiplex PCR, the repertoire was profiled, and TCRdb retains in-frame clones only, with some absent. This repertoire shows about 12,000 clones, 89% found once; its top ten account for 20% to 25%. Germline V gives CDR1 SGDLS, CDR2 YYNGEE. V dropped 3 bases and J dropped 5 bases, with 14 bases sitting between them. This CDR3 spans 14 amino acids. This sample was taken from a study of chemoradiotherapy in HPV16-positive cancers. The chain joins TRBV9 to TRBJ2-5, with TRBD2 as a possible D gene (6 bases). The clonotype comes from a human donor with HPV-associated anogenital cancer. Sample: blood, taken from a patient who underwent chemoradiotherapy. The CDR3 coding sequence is TGTGCCAGCAGCGCTAGCTGGAGGGGTGAGACCCAGTACTTC. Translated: CASSASWRGETQYF.